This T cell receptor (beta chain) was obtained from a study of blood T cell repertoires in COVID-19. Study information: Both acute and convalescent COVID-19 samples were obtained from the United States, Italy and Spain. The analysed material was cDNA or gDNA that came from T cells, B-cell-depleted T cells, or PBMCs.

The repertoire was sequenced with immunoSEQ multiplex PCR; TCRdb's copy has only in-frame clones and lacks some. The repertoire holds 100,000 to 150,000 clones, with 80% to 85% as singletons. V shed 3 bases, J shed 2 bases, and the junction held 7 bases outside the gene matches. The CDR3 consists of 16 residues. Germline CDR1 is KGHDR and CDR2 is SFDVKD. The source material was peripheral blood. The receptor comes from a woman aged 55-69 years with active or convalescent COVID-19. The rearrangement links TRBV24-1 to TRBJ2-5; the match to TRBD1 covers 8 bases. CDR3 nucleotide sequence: TGTGCCACCAGTGATCTACGGGACAGGACTCAAGAGACCCAGTACTTC. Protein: CATSDLRDRTQETQYF.